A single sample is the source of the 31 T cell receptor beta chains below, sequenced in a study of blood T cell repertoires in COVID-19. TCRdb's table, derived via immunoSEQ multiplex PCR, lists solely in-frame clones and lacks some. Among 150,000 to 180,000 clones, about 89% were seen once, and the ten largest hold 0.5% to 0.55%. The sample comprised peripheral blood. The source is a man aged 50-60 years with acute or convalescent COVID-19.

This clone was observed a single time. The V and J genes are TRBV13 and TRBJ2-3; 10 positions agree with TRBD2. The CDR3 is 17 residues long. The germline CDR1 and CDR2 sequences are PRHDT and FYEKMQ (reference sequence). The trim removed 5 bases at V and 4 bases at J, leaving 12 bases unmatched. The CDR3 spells CASSPPFTSGKADTQYF. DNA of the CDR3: TGTGCCAGCAGCCCACCCTTTACTAGCGGGAAGGCAGATACGCAGTATTTT. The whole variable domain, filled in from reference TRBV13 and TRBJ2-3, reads AAGVIQSPRHLIKEKRETATLKCYPIPRHDTVYWYQQGPGQDPQFLISFYEKMQSDKGSIPDRFSAQQFSDYHSELNMSSLELGDSALYFCASSPPFTSGKADTQYFGPGTRLTVL.

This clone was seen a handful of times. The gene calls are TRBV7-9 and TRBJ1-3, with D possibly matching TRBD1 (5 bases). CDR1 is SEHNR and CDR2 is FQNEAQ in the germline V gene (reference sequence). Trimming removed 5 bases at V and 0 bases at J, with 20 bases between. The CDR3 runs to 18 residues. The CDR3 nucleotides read TGTGCCAGCAGCCTAAAGACAGAATTCTTGAGCTCTGGAAACACCATATATTTT. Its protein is CASSLKTEFLSSGNTIYF.

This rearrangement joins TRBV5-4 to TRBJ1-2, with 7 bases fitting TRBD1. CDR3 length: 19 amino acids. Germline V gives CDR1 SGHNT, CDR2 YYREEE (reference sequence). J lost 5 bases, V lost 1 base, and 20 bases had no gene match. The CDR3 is CASSLRLGHRGVRWYGYTF. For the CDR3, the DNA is TGTGCCAGCAGCTTGCGGCTCGGCCACAGGGGCGTAAGGTGGTATGGCTACACCTTC. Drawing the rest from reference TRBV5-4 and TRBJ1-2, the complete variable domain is ETGVTQSPTHLIKTRGQQVTLRCSSQSGHNTVSWYQQALGQGPQFIFQYYREEENGRGNFPPRFSGLQFPNYSSELNVNALELDDSALYLCASSLRLGHRGVRWYGYTFGSGTRLTVV.

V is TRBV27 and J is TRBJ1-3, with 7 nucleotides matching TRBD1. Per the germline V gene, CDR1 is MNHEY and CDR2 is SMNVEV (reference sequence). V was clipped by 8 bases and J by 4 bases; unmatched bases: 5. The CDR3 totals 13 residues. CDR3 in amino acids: CASGGTVGNTIYF. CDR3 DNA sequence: TGTGCCAGCGGGGGGACAGTAGGAAACACCATATATTTT.

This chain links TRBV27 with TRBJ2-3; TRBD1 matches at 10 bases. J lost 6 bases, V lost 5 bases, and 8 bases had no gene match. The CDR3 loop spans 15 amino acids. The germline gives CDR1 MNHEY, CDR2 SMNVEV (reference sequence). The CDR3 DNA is TGTGCCAGCAGTCCTAGGACAGGGGGTCGGGATACGCAGTATTTT. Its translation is CASSPRTGGRDTQYF.

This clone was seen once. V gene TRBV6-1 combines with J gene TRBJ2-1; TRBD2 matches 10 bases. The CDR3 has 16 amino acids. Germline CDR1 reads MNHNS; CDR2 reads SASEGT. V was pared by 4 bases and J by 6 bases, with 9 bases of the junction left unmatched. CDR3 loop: CASSGLAGASRNEQFF. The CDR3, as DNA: TGTGCCAGCAGTGGGCTAGCGGGAGCATCGCGCAATGAGCAGTTCTTC.

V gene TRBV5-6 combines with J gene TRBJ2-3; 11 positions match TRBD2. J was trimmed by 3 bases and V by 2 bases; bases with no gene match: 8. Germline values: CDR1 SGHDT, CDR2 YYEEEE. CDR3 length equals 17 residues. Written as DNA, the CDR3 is TGTGCCAGCAGCTTCCTTTTAGCGGGAGGGCCGACAGATACGCAGTATTTT. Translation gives CASSFLLAGGPTDTQYF.

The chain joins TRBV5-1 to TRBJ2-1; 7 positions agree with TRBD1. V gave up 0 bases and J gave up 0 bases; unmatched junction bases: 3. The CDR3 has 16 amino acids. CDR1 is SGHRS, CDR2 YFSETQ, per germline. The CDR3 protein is CASSLGGTASYNEQFF. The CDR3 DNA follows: TGCGCCAGCAGCTTGGGTGGGACAGCCTCCTACAATGAGCAGTTCTTC. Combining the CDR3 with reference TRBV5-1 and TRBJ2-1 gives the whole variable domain KAGVTQTPRYLIKTRGQQVTLSCSPISGHRSVSWYQQTPGQGLQFLFEYFSETQRNKGNFPGRFSGRQFSNSRSEMNVSTLELGDSALYLCASSLGGTASYNEQFFGPGTRLTVL.

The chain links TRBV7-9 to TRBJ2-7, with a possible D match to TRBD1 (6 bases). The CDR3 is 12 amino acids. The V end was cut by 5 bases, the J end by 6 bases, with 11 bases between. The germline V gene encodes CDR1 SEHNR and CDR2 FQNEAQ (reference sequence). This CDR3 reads CASSPKQGEQYV. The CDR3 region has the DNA TGTGCCAGCAGCCCCAAACAGGGCGAGCAGTACGTC.

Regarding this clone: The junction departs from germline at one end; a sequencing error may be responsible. CDR3 DNA sequence: TGTGCCAGCAGTGGTCGCAAGGGACAGGTGACTTTC. Its protein product is CASSGRKGQVTF. The chain combines TRBV27 with TRBJ1-2; 8 bases align to TRBD1. The germline CDR1 and CDR2 sequences are MNHEY and SMNVEV (reference sequence). This CDR3 has 12 residues.

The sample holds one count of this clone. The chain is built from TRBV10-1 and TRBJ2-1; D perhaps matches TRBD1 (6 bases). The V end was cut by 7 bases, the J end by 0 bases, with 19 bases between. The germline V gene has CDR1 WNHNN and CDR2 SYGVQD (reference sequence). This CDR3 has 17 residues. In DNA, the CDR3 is TGCGCCAGCAAATCTCACCGGGACACCGACTCCTACAATGAGCAGTTCTTC. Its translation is CASKSHRDTDSYNEQFF.

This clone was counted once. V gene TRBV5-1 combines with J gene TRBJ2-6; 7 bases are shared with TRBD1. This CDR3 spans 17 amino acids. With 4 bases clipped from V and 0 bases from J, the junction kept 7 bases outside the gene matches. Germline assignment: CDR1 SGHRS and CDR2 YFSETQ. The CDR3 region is CASSDGTAASGANVLTF. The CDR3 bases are TGCGCCAGCAGCGACGGGACAGCAGCCTCTGGGGCCAACGTCCTGACTTTC.

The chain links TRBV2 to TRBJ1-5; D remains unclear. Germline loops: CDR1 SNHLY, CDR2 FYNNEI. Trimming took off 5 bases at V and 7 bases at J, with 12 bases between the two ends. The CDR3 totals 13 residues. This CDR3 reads CASSLGVEQPQHF. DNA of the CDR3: TGTGCCAGCAGTTTAGGTGTGGAGCAGCCCCAGCATTTT.

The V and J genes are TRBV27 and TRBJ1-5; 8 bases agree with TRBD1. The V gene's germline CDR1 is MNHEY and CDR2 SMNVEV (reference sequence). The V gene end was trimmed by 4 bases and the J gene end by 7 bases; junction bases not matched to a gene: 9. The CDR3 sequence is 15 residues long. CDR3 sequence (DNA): TGTGCCAGCAGTTCTGGACAGGGATACCGGCAGCCCCAGCATTTT. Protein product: CASSSGQGYRQPQHF.

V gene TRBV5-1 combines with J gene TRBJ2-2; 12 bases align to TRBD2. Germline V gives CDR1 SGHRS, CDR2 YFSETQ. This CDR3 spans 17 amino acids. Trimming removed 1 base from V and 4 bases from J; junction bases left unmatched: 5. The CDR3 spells CASSLRGTSGLTGELFF. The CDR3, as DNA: TGCGCCAGCAGCTTGAGGGGGACTAGCGGGCTCACCGGGGAGCTGTTTTTT.

CDR3 coding DNA: TGCGCCAGCAGCTTTTCTGGACTAGCGGACCAAGAGACCCAGTACTTC. Its protein is CASSFSGLADQETQYF. The genes are TRBV5-1 and TRBJ2-5; 10 nucleotides match TRBD2. The V and J ends lost 2 bases and 0 bases, in that order; junction bases with no gene match: 4. Per the germline V gene, CDR1 is SGHRS and CDR2 is YFSETQ. CDR3 length: 16 amino acids.

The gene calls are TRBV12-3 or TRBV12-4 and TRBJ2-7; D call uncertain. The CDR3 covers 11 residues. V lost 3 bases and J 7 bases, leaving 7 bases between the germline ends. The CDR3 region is CASSFPREQYF. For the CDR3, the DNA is TGTGCCAGCAGTTTTCCCAGGGAGCAGTACTTC.

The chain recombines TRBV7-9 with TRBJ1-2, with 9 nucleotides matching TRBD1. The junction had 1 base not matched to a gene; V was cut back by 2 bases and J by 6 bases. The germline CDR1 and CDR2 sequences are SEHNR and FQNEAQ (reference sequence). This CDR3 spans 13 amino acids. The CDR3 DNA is TGTGCCAGCAGCTTAAGGGACAGGGATGGCTACACCTTC. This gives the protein CASSLRDRDGYTF.

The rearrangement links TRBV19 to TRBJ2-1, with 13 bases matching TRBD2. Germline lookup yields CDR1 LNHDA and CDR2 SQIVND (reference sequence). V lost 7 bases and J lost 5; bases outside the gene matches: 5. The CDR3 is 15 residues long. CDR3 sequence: CASTTGTSGNNEQFF. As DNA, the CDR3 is TGTGCCAGTACCACCGGGACTAGCGGGAACAATGAGCAGTTCTTC.

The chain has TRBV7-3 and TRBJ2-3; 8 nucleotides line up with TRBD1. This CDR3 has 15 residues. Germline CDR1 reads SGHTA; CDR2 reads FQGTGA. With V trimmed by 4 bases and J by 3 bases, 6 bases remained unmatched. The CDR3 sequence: CASSSGQGGTDTQYF. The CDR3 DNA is TGTGCCAGCAGCTCCGGACAGGGAGGAACAGATACGCAGTATTTT.

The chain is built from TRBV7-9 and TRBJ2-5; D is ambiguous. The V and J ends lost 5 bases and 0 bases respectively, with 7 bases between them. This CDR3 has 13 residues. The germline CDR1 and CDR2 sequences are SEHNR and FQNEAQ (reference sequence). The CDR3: CASSQKYQETQYF. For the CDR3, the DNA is TGTGCCAGCAGCCAAAAATACCAAGAGACCCAGTACTTC.

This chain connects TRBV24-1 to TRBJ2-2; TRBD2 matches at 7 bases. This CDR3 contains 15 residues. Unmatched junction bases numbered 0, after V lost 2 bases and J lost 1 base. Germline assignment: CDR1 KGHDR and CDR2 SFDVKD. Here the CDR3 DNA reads TGTGCCACCAGTGATTGGGGGGGGAACACCGGGGAGCTGTTTTTT. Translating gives CATSDWGGNTGELFF.

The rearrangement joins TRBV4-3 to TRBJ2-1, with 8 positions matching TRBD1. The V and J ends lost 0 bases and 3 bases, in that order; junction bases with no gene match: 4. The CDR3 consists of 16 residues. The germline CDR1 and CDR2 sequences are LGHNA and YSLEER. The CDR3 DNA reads TGCGCCAGCAGCCAAGATCGACAGGGGTACTACAATGAGCAGTTCTTC. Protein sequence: CASSQDRQGYYNEQFF.

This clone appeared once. The DNA of the CDR3 is TGCGCCAGCAGCTTGGCCGGACAAGTAAGCCACGAGCAGTACTTC. It codes for CASSLAGQVSHEQYF. The V call is TRBV5-1, the J call TRBJ2-7; possible D gene TRBD1, 5 bases. Germline values: CDR1 SGHRS, CDR2 YFSETQ. V lost 0 bases and J lost 5, with 15 bases in between. This CDR3 has 15 amino acids. Looking up the rest from reference TRBV5-1 and TRBJ2-7 gives the full variable domain: KAGVTQTPRYLIKTRGQQVTLSCSPISGHRSVSWYQQTPGQGLQFLFEYFSETQRNKGNFPGRFSGRQFSNSRSEMNVSTLELGDSALYLCASSLAGQVSHEQYFGPGTRLTVT.

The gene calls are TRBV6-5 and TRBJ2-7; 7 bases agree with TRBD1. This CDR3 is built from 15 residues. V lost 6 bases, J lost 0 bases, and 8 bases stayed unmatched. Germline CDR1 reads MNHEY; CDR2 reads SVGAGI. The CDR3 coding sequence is TGTGCCAGCAGGGACGACAGGGTAAGCTCCTACGAGCAGTACGTC. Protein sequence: CASRDDRVSSYEQYV.

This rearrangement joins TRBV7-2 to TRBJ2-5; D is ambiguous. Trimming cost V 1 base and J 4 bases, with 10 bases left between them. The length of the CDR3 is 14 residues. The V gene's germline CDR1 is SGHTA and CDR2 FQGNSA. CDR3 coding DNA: TGTGCCAGCAGCTTAGTAGACTGGTTAGAGACCCAGTACTTC. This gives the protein CASSLVDWLETQYF. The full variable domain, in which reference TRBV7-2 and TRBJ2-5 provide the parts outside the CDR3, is GAGVSQSPSNKVTEKGKDVELRCDPISGHTALYWYRQSLGQGLEFLIYFQGNSAPDKSGLPSDRFSAERTGGSVSTLTIQRTQQEDSAVYLCASSLVDWLETQYFGPGTRLLVL.

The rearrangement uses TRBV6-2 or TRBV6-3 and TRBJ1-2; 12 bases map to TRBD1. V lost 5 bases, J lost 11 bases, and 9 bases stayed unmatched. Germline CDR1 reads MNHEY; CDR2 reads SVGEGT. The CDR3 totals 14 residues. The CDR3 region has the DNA TGTGCCAGCAGTGGCGCCGGGACAGGGGGCAGGTACACCTTC. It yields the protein CASSGAGTGGRYTF.

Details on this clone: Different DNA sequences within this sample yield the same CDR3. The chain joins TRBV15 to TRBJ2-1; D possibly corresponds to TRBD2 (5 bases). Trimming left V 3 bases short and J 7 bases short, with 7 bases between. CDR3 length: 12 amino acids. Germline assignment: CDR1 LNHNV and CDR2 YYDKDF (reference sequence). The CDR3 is CATSSRGNEQFF. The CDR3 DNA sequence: TGTGCCACCAGCAGTCGAGGGAATGAGCAGTTCTTC.

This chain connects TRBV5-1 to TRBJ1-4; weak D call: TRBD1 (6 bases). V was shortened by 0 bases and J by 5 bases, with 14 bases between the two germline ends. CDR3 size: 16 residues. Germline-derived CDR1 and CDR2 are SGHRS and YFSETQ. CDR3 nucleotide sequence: TGCGCCAGCAGCTTGGCGGGACAAGCCGAAAATGAAAAACTGTTTTTT. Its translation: CASSLAGQAENEKLFF.

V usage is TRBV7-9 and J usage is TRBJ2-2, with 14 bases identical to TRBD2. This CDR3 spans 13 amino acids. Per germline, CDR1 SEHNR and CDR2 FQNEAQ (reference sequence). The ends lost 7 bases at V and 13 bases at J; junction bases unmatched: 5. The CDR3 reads CASTTSGRELLFF. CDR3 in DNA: TGTGCCAGCACGACTAGCGGGAGGGAACTGCTGTTTTTT.

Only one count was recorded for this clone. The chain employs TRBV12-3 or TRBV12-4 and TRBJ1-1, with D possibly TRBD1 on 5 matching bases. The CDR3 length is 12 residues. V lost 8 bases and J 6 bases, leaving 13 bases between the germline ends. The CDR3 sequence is CASSLGASEAFF. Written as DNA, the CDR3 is TGTGCCAGCTCCCTAGGGGCCTCTGAAGCTTTCTTT.